One sample yielded the 6 T cell receptor beta chains listed below, sequenced in a study of T cell repertoires in cytomegalovirus infection. These TCRs' antigens remain unknown. TCRdb re-analysed the reads in MiXCR, keeping a single row per CDR3 protein. The sample lists approximately 1,000,000 distinct CDR3 sequences, less than 35% seen once, with around 15% in the top ten. Sequencing was performed on cultured CD8+ T cells from PBMCs, taken from culture after CMV antigen stimulation. The source of these receptors is a human donor in good health (CMV status not recorded). Some clones in this sample may be carry-over from other donors' samples.

This clonotype has just a few counts. This rearrangement joins TRBV6-1 to TRBJ1-1, with a tentative D call TRBD1 (5 bases). Trimming cost V 8 bases and J 2 bases, with 12 bases left between them. There are 13 residues in the CDR3. Germline V lookup: CDR1 MNHNS, CDR2 SASEGT. The CDR3 nucleotides are TGTGCCAGCGGTCAGACAGCCAACACTGAAGCTTTCTTT. Its protein product is CASGQTANTEAFF.

J is TRBJ2-3 and V is TRBV27; possible D gene TRBD1, 6 bases. This CDR3 is built from 18 residues. Germline-derived CDR1 and CDR2 are MNHEY and SMNVEV (reference sequence). V lost 9 bases and J lost 2, with 27 bases in between. The CDR3 region is CASHAQGSGSAFTDTQYF. The DNA of the CDR3 is TGTGCCAGTCACGCACAGGGAAGTGGAAGTGCGTTCACAGATACGCAGTATTTT.

This clonotype has more than one count but fewer than ten. The chain is built from TRBV7-9 and TRBJ1-1, with D hard to call. The V gene's germline CDR1 is SEHNR and CDR2 FQNEAQ (reference sequence). Trimming removed 5 bases from V and 1 base from J, with 14 bases in between. CDR3 size: 15 residues. The CDR3 spells CASSLPHGENTEAFF. The CDR3 DNA reads TGTGCCAGCAGCCTCCCTCATGGGGAGAACACTGAAGCTTTCTTT.

This clonotype has more than one count but fewer than ten. The chain employs TRBV5-4 and TRBJ2-2, with 11 bases fitting TRBD2. The CDR3 loop spans 15 amino acids. V shed 4 bases and J 5 bases; nucleotides not matched to a gene: 4. Germline V gene sequence: CDR1 SGHNT, CDR2 YYREEE (reference sequence). The CDR3 is CASSTSGGGTGELFF. DNA for the CDR3: TGTGCCAGCAGCACTAGCGGGGGCGGAACCGGGGAGCTGTTTTTT.

This clonotype was counted a few times. Germline and junction disagree at one end, which may indicate a read error. The chain recombines TRBV7-7 with TRBJ2-5, with 9 bases identical to TRBD1. The CDR3 contains 15 residues. Per germline, CDR1 SSHAT and CDR2 FNYEAQ (reference sequence). Written as DNA, the CDR3 is TGTGCTAGCAGCTCCGGGACAGGGAGATCGGAGGCCCAGTACTTC. Translation: CASSSGTGRSEAQYF. Together with reference TRBV7-7 and TRBJ2-5, the CDR3 gives the full variable domain: GAGVSQSPRYKVTKRGQDVTLRCDPISSHATLYWYQQALGQGPEFLTYFNYEAQPDKSGLPSDRFSAERPEGSISTLTIQRTEQRDSAMYRCASSSGTGRSEAQYFGPGTRLLVL.

This clonotype was seen a few times. The chain links TRBV4-3 to TRBJ2-1; a possible D gene is TRBD2 (6 bases). Germline CDR1 LGHNA, CDR2 YSLEER. Trimming stripped 0 bases from V and 2 bases from J, with 11 bases between. The CDR3 totals 16 residues. As DNA, the CDR3 is TGCGCCAGCAGCCAAGAACCCGGGGGAGCCTACAATGAGCAGTTCTTC. Protein product: CASSQEPGGAYNEQFF.